The TCR beta chain under discussion was sequenced for a study of CXCR3-negative and CXCR3-positive naive CD8 T cells. Study findings and constraints: Similarly elevated diversity marked both naive subsets, with memory CD8+ cells showing far lower diversity.

In regard to this clonotype: Its antigen is currently unknown.

cDNA libraries for TRB were generated by 5' RACE incorporating UMI labels. TCRdb re-called the 5' RACE reads and catalogs CDR3 proteins one per entry, DNA excluded. Its table records fewer than 95,000 distinct CDR3 sequences. Germline V gives CDR1 MNHEY, CDR2 SMNVEV (reference sequence). The CDR3 extends over 13 amino acids. The clonotype was recovered from a human donor in good health. Some clones in this sample may be carry-over from other donors' samples. Sequences were obtained from naive CXCR3- CD8+ T cells from blood. Subset indicated: CD45RO-CCR7+CD27+CD95- naive CD8+ T cells lacking CXCR3 (TNR3-). The genes are TRBV27 and TRBJ2-1; the TCRdb D gene call, TRBD1, has no DNA to confirm it. CDR3 sequence: CASGALLNNEQFF.